This T cell receptor (beta chain) originates from a study of vaccination and CD4 T cells after COVID-19. In regard to this clonotype: The antigen is unknown.

Sequencing of DNA taken from cultured CD4+ T cells relied on the Oncomine TCR Beta short-read assay. MiXCR was run by TCRdb on the PCR reads, yielding one entry per CDR3 protein. The table includes approximately 27,000 distinct CDR3 sequences, around a third detected once. Time point given: late sampling 161 to 241 days after vaccination in a few convalescent patients. The sample's treatment: roughly 10-day PBMC culture with coronavirus spike peptide pools or control peptides (ViraFEST assay). This specimen consisted of CD4+ T cells from blood, cultured in vitro, obtained about 7 months after SARS-CoV-2 vaccination. This sequence originates from a human donor who had recovered from COVID-19.

The CDR3 here is CASSFTGTPAQYF. The CDR3 DNA reads TGTGCCAGCAGTTTCACCGGGACCCCGGCCCAGTACTTC. V gene TRBV12-3 or TRBV12-4 combines with J gene TRBJ2-5; TRBD1 or TRBD2 may be the D gene (5 bases each). V was pared by 3 bases and J by 9 bases, with 14 bases between. The CDR3 has 13 amino acids.